In this sample, the clone carrying this T cell receptor (beta chain) turned up many times. Its antigen is still unknown. The entry originates in a study of T cells in Graves' hyperthyroidism and ophthalmopathy. Study-wide context: The authors collected peripheral blood at initial diagnosis, before any treatment. Findings of the study overall: Blood also carried most thyroid clonotypes expanded above 0.001.

Patients affected by ophthalmopathy presented a Clinical Activity Score of at least 3, a NOSPECS grade of at least 4, and disease duration below 3 months. Diagnoses were made from clinical symptoms, serum measures (thyroxine and TRAb), thyroid ultrasound and orbital computed tomography. V lost 5 bases to trimming and J lost 3 bases; unmatched junction nucleotides: 5. The CDR3 sequence is 13 residues long. Germline V lookup: CDR1 SQVTM, CDR2 ANQGSEA. TCR beta CDR3 regions were amplified from RNA. An initial round of RT-PCR targeting the TCR CDR3 relied on the HTBI primer set. TCRdb recomputed calls from the multiplex PCR reads with MiXCR, one row per CDR3 protein. The sample holds around 600,000 distinct CDR3 sequences, over 12% seen once.

The receptor comes from a woman younger than 35 with Graves' ophthalmopathy. This chain links TRBV29-1 with TRBJ2-3, with TRBD2 matching 7 bases. Sequencing was carried out using blood. CDR3 nucleotide sequence: TGCAGCGTTCACGGCGGGAGTACAGATACGCAGTATTTT. Its translation is CSVHGGSTDTQYF.